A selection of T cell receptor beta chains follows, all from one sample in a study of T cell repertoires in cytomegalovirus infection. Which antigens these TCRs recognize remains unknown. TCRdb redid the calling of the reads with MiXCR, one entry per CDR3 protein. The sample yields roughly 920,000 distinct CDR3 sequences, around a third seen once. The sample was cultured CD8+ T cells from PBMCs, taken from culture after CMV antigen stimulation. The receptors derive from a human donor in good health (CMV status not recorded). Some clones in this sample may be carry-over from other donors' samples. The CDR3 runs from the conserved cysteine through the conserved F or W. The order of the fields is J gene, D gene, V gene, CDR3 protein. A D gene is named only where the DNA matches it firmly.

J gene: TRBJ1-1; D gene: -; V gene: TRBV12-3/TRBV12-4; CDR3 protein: CASSLVTAEAFF
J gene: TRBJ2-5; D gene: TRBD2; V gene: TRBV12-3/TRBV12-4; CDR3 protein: CASSLPGGETQYF
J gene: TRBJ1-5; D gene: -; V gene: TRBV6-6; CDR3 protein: CASSYWGPQWPQHF
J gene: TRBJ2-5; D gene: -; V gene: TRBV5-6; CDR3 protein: CASSLAHRVETQYF
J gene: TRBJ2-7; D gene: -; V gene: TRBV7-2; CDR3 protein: CASSSADSYEQYF
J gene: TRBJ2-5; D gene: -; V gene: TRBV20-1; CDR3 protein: CSAGFEPDLYQETQYF
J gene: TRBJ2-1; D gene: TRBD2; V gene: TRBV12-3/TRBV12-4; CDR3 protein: CASSPRAGTGYEQFF
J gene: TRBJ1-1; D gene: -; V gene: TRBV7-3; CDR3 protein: CASSLIRQTNTEAFF
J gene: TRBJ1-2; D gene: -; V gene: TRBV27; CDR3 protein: CASRPRGGNYGYTF
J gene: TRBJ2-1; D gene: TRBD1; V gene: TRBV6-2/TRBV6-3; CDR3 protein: CASSHGTGLFGWQFF
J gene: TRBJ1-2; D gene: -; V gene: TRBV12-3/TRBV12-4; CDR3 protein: CASSQGLYGYTF
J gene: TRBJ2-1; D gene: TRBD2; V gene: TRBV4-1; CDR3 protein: CASSQRASGGSYEQFF
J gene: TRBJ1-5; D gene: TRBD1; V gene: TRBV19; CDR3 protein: CASSMTGGPAQPQHF
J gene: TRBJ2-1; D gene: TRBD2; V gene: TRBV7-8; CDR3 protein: CASSTGLGLAGMNEQFF
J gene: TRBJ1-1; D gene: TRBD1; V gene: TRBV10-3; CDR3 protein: CAISELGRDRVTEAFF
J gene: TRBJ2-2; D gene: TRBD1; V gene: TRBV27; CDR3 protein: CASSLSGQGGTGELFF
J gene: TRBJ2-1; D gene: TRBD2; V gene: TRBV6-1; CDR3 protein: CASSTGTSLSQFF
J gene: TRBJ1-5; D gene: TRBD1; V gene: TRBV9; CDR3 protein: CASSGHRGHQPQHF
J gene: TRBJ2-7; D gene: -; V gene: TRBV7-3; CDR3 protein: CASSARGSSYEQYF
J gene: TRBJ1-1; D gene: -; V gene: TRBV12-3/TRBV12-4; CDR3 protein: CASCDRESLPNTEAFF
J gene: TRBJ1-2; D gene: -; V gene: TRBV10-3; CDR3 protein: CAHLDPIVRGYTF
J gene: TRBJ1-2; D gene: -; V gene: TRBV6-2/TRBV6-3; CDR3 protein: CASSYSRHYGYTF
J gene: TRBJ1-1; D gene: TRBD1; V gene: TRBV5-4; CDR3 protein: CASSTRTGGPNEAFF
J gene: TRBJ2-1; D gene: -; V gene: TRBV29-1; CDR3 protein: CSVEGRTGMGEQFF
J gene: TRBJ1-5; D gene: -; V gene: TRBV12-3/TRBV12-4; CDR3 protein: CASSPQSYQPQHF
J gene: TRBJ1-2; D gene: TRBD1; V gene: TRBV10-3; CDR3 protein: CAISILIPGQALANYGYAF